The next 28 T cell receptor beta chains were all read from a single sample in a study of blood T cells in healthy people across ages (dated by TCRdb to between 2015 and 2016). The library was produced with 5' RACE. TCRdb shows the sequencer as Illumina HiSeq 2500. The second PCR ran for about 6 to 11 cycles and used a J-beta primer mix along with a sample-barcoded 5' primer. Clones were called with MiXCR by TCRdb after fastp trimmed the public reads at Q25, and only in-frame beta chains were retained. Each record represents a unique CDR3 protein, reported with the most common genes and DNA among its rows. Here the sample has fewer than 950,000 distinct CDR3 sequences; about 37% occur a single time. The ten top clones hold 10% to 15% of the sample. The sample taken for sequencing was blood. All receptors derive from a man aged 18 to 30 in good health.

This chain joins TRBV2 and TRBJ1-2; D is perhaps TRBD1 (5 bases). V gave up 9 bases and J gave up 0 bases, with 20 bases separating them. Germline V gives CDR1 SNHLY, CDR2 FYNNEI. CDR3 length: 16 residues. The CDR3 here is CARKKDKTLSNYGYTF. The CDR3 nucleotides read TGTGCCAGAAAGAAGGACAAGACCCTCTCTAACTATGGCTACACCTTC.

This clonotype turned up a few times. This chain connects TRBV11-2 to TRBJ2-5; D remains unclear. Germline CDR1 is SGHAT and CDR2 is FQNNGV. V lost 6 bases, J lost 2 bases, and 10 bases lay in between. There are 13 residues in the CDR3. CDR3: CASRFGRQETQYF. CDR3 bases: TGTGCCAGCAGGTTCGGACGTCAAGAGACCCAGTACTTC.

This clonotype has only one observation. Possible read error: a much larger clone is one base away. This chain connects TRBV7-2 to TRBJ2-7; D is uncertain. Germline CDR1 and CDR2: SGHTA and FQGNSA. CDR3 length: 14 residues. Trimming removed 5 bases from V and 0 bases from J, with 11 bases in between. CDR3 in amino acids: CASSVVGISYEQYF. Here the CDR3 DNA reads TGTGCCAGCAGCGTAGTGGGCATCTCCTACGAGCAGTACTTC.

This clonotype was observed a few times. The J gene is TRBJ1-2, the V gene TRBV12-3 or TRBV12-4; perhaps TRBD1 as D (5 bases). Trimming pared 7 bases from V and 4 bases from J, leaving 10 bases between. There are 12 residues in the CDR3. Here the CDR3 DNA reads TGTGCCAGCACTCAGGGAAGCTATGGCTACACCTTC. Translation: CASTQGSYGYTF.

Worth noting for this clonotype: It may be a read error: a sequence one base away is much more abundant. The chain employs TRBV12-3 or TRBV12-4 and TRBJ2-3; D gene unclear. This CDR3 has 13 residues. The CDR3 region is CASSLAREDMQYF. The CDR3 coding sequence is TGTGCCAGCAGTTTAGCGCGAGAGGATATGCAGTATTTT.

The chain combines TRBV7-9 with TRBJ1-6; tentative D call: TRBD1 (5 bases). V was pared by 0 bases and J by 9 bases, with 9 bases between. The CDR3 sequence is 14 residues long. CDR1 SEHNR and CDR2 FQNEAQ come from the germline V gene (reference sequence). The CDR3 DNA follows: TGTGCCAGCAGCTTAGCGGGGCTGGGTTCACCCCTCCACTTT. This gives the protein CASSLAGLGSPLHF.

V is TRBV20-1 and J is TRBJ2-7; 11 positions agree with TRBD2. CDR3 length: 14 residues. Per germline, CDR1 DFQATT and CDR2 SNEGSKA (reference sequence). With V trimmed by 6 bases and J by 7 bases, 11 bases remained unmatched. CDR3 bases: TGCAGTGCCCCCGGGACTAGCGGATACAATGAGCAGTACTTC. Translated, it gives CSAPGTSGYNEQYF.

This clonotype was recorded many times. The rearrangement uses TRBV12-3 or TRBV12-4 and TRBJ1-5, with a tentative D call TRBD1 (5 bases). Trimming removed 1 base at V and 7 bases at J, with 8 bases between. The CDR3 length is 13 residues. CDR3 nucleotide sequence: TGTGCCAGCAGTTTAGAGGGGCGACAGCCCCAGCATTTT. Amino acids: CASSLEGRQPQHF.

This clonotype was detected once. V usage is TRBV12-3 or TRBV12-4 and J usage is TRBJ2-7, with 13 bases that match TRBD2. The J call may be incorrect, as the DNA end agrees better with TRBJ2-5. The CDR3 sequence is 15 residues long. CDR3 region: CASSLGTSGIRTQYF. The CDR3 DNA follows: TGTGCCAGCAGTCTCGGGACTAGCGGGATCAGGACCCAGTACTTC.

This clonotype appeared a few times. V gene TRBV20-1 combines with J gene TRBJ1-5, with TRBD1 identical over 7 bases. The CDR3 covers 13 residues. J lost 1 base, V lost 6 bases, and 3 bases had no gene match. CDR1 and CDR2 (germline): DFQATT, SNEGSKA (reference sequence). DNA of the CDR3: TGCAGTGCCACACAGGGGAGCAATCAGCCCCAGCATTTT. The encoded protein is CSATQGSNQPQHF.

V usage is TRBV12-3 or TRBV12-4 and J usage is TRBJ1-5; a weak D match, TRBD1 (6 bases). The CDR3 is made up of 16 amino acids. V was cut by 2 bases and J by 1 base, with 12 bases left in between. In nucleotides, the CDR3 is TGTGCCAGCAGTTTAAGGGGGGAGTTGAGCAATCAGCCCCAGCATTTT. Its protein is CASSLRGELSNQPQHF.

This clonotype was recorded a few times. This rearrangement joins TRBV7-2 to TRBJ1-2, with D hard to call. V gave up 0 bases and J gave up 2 bases, with 13 bases separating them. The germline V gene has CDR1 SGHTA and CDR2 FQGNSA. The CDR3 spans 16 residues. For the CDR3, the DNA is TGTGCCAGCAGCTTAGCTAGGAGAGACAAAAACTATGGCTACACCTTC. Translation: CASSLARRDKNYGYTF.

This clonotype has a handful of counts. CDR3 sequence: CASSYGRNSNQPQHF. The CDR3 nucleotides are TGTGCCAGCAGTTACGGTCGAAATAGCAATCAGCCCCAGCATTTT. The chain recombines TRBV6-2 or TRBV6-3 with TRBJ1-5; D gene uncertain. CDR3 length: 15 amino acids. Germline CDR1 is MNHEY and CDR2 is SVGEGT. V dropped 2 bases and J dropped 0 bases, with 8 bases sitting between them.

The CDR3 here is CSARNPDSYNEQFF. CDR3 sequence (DNA): TGCAGTGCTAGGAACCCGGACAGTTACAATGAGCAGTTCTTC. The V gene is TRBV20-1, the J gene TRBJ2-1; a weak D match, TRBD1 (6 bases). Germline V lookup: CDR1 DFQATT, CDR2 SNEGSKA (reference sequence). This CDR3 is 14 amino acids long. With 3 bases removed from V and 4 bases from J, the gap between germline ends came to 13 bases.

CDR3 sequence: CAWSVQGVVQFF. In nucleotides, the CDR3 is TGTGCCTGGAGTGTACAAGGGGTGGTCCAGTTCTTC. V and J are TRBV30 and TRBJ2-1, with D possibly matching TRBD1 (5 bases). CDR3 length: 12 residues. V lost 0 bases to trimming and J lost 13 bases, with 13 bases between them. Germline lookup yields CDR1 GTSNPN and CDR2 SVGIG (reference sequence).

This clonotype has a count of ten or more. This chain joins TRBV2 and TRBJ2-4; D is ambiguous. V dropped 4 bases and J dropped 1 base, with 11 bases sitting between them. The CDR3 has 15 amino acids. Per germline, CDR1 SNHLY and CDR2 FYNNEI. Written as DNA, the CDR3 is TGTGCCAGCAGTGTCCCCTCCGCGGCCAAAAACATTCAGTACTTC. Translation gives CASSVPSAAKNIQYF. Full variable domain (remainder filled in from reference TRBV2 and TRBJ2-4): EPEVTQTPSHQVTQMGQEVILRCVPISNHLYFYWYRQILGQKVEFLVSFYNNEISEKSEIFDDQFSVERPDGSNFTLKIRSTKLEDSAMYFCASSVPSAAKNIQYFGAGTRLSVL.

The chain combines TRBV7-6 with TRBJ2-1; D is possibly TRBD2 (5 bases). Germline V gene data show CDR1 as SGHVS and CDR2 as FNYEAQ. The CDR3 runs 11 residues. Trimming removed 5 bases at V and 8 bases at J, with 7 bases between. The CDR3 nucleotides read TGTGCCAGCAGCGTTAGCGATGAGCAGTTCTTC. Translation gives CASSVSDEQFF.

In its sample, this clonotype was seen many times. The chain combines TRBV15 with TRBJ2-3; D may be TRBD1 (5 bases). V shed 0 bases and J shed 4 bases, with 11 bases lying between them. Germline lookup yields CDR1 LNHNV and CDR2 YYDKDF (reference sequence). The CDR3 is made up of 15 amino acids. For the CDR3, the DNA is TGTGCCACCAGCAGAGATCTCGTGACAGCAGATACGCAGTATTTT. Its translation is CATSRDLVTADTQYF.

The chain employs TRBV29-1 and TRBJ2-1; tentatively, D is TRBD1 (6 bases). This CDR3 contains 12 residues. V gave up 6 bases and J gave up 10 bases, with 16 bases separating them. CDR1 is SQVTM, CDR2 ANQGSEA, per germline. This CDR3 reads CSVRQVLDEQFF. Here the CDR3 DNA reads TGCAGCGTACGACAGGTTTTAGACGAGCAGTTCTTC.

This clonotype came up once. At one of its ends the junction is not consistent with the germline gene, which may arise from a read error. The chain couples TRBV12-3 or TRBV12-4 to TRBJ2-7; unclear D gene. The CDR3 runs 12 residues. This CDR3 reads CASSLGQAERYF. CDR3 in DNA: TGTGCCAGCAGTTTGGGTCAGGCCGAGCGGTACTTC.

This chain joins TRBV6-2 or TRBV6-3 and TRBJ1-5; D gene uncertain. Trimming left V 7 bases short and J 0 bases short, with 7 bases between. The germline V gene has CDR1 MNHEY and CDR2 SVGEGT. CDR3 size: 13 residues. CDR3 residues: CASMIYSNQPQHF. The CDR3 region has the DNA TGTGCCAGCATGATCTATAGCAATCAGCCCCAGCATTTT.

The chain employs TRBV15 and TRBJ1-4; 7 bases agree with TRBD1. CDR1 is LNHNV and CDR2 is YYDKDF in the germline V gene (reference sequence). V was clipped by 1 base and J by 6 bases; unmatched bases: 5. The CDR3 has 15 residues. Written as DNA, the CDR3 is TGTGCCACCAGCAGAGTTGGACAGGAAGATGAAAAACTGTTTTTT. This sequence encodes CATSRVGQEDEKLFF.

This clonotype was observed a few times. The chain uses TRBV9 and TRBJ1-6; perhaps TRBD1 as D (6 bases). Germline lookup yields CDR1 SGDLS and CDR2 YYNGEE. V was clipped by 4 bases and J by 6 bases, with 14 bases between them. This CDR3 has 15 amino acids. The CDR3, as DNA: TGTGCCAGCAGCATCTCAGGGGAGGGTAATTCACCCCTCCACTTT. Its protein is CASSISGEGNSPLHF.

The chain recombines TRBV28 with TRBJ1-2; D unclear. The CDR3 sequence is 12 residues long. Trimming removed 5 bases at V and 8 bases at J, with 12 bases between. The germline V gene has CDR1 MDHEN and CDR2 SYDVKM. CDR3 nucleotides: TGTGCCAGCAGTCCTAACATCCGAGGCTACACCTTC. Protein sequence: CASSPNIRGYTF.

The chain couples TRBV20-1 to TRBJ2-5, with TRBD1 identical over 9 bases. Germline CDR1 is DFQATT and CDR2 is SNEGSKA (reference sequence). Trimming cost V 6 bases and J 5 bases; bases outside gene matches: 7. The CDR3 consists of 13 residues. The CDR3 coding sequence is TGCAGTGCGACACACAGGGGGCGGGAGACCCAGTACTTC. Its protein is CSATHRGRETQYF.

This chain joins TRBV28 and TRBJ2-3; either TRBD1 or TRBD2 may supply D (6 bases each). This CDR3 comprises 17 residues. Germline V gene data show CDR1 as MDHEN and CDR2 as SYDVKM. Trimming pared 2 bases from V and 0 bases from J, leaving 15 bases between. CDR3 bases: TGTGCCAGCAGTTTAGTTTTTGGGGGGCGTAGCACAGATACGCAGTATTTT. Residues: CASSLVFGGRSTDTQYF.

This clonotype was seen once. The chain carries TRBV20-1 and TRBJ2-7; D is possibly TRBD1 (6 bases). This CDR3 is built from 15 residues. V lost 8 bases and J lost 0, with 20 bases in between. CDR1 and CDR2 (germline): DFQATT, SNEGSKA (reference sequence). The CDR3 sequence: CSTGDIRRSSYEQYF. The DNA of the CDR3 is TGCAGTACTGGGGACATTCGTAGGAGCTCCTACGAGCAGTACTTC.

This clonotype was observed a few times. The chain has TRBV2 and TRBJ2-5, with D possibly TRBD2 on 6 matching bases. The J call is in doubt because the DNA end fits TRBJ2-7 better. Germline V gives CDR1 SNHLY, CDR2 FYNNEI. The CDR3 runs to 14 residues. CDR3 region: CASSPSREVHEQYF. Written as DNA, the CDR3 is TGTGCCAGCAGCCCCAGCAGGGAGGTTCACGAGCAGTACTTC.